Each of the 27 T cell receptor beta chains below was sequenced from the same sample in a study of CD8 T cells in ankylosing spondylitis. TCRdb redid the calling of the 5' RACE reads with MiXCR, one entry per CDR3 protein. The sample has some 130,000 distinct CDR3 sequences; 9.5% to 12% are singletons. The sequenced sample consisted of blood, either unsorted or a sorted T cell fraction (not recorded which). The receptor source for this set is a female donor with ankylosing spondylitis or in good health (not recorded which).

This clonotype has at least ten counts. It may be a read error: a sequence one base away is much more abundant. The chain has TRBV6-2 or TRBV6-3 and TRBJ1-1, with TRBD1 identical over 7 bases. The V and J ends lost 8 bases and 2 bases, in that order; junction bases with no gene match: 2. The CDR3 runs 12 residues. The germline CDR1 and CDR2 sequences are MNHEY and SVGEGT. CDR3 coding DNA: TGTGCCAGCCGGGACAGCAACACTGAAGCTTTCTTT. Protein sequence: CASRDSNTEAFF.

This clonotype was seen many times. This chain uses TRBV20-1 with TRBJ2-3; D remains unclear. This CDR3 comprises 14 residues. Germline CDR1 is DFQATT and CDR2 is SNEGSKA (reference sequence). V shed 3 bases and J shed 1 base, with 11 bases lying between them. The CDR3 reads CSASPLIGTDTQYF. CDR3 in DNA: TGCAGTGCTAGCCCGTTGATCGGCACAGATACGCAGTATTTT.

In the case of this clonotype: Being one base from a much bigger clone, this may be a read error. The gene calls are TRBV7-2 and TRBJ1-3; 10 positions agree with TRBD1. Germline V gene data show CDR1 as SGHTA and CDR2 as FQGNSA. The ends lost 9 bases at V and 7 bases at J; junction bases unmatched: 6. This CDR3 spans 13 amino acids. CDR3 loop: CARSGGQGNTIYF. The CDR3 nucleotides are TGTGCCAGGAGCGGGGGACAGGGGAACACCATATATTTT.

The chain combines TRBV6-1 with TRBJ2-1; no reliable D call. Trimming removed 5 bases from V and 6 bases from J, with 11 bases in between. Germline CDR1 is MNHNS and CDR2 is SASEGT. The CDR3 extends over 13 amino acids. Here the CDR3 reads CASSLSQRNEQFF. In nucleotides, the CDR3 is TGTGCCAGCAGTCTGAGCCAGCGCAATGAGCAGTTCTTC.

This clonotype was detected ten times or more. The chain combines TRBV5-1 with TRBJ2-7; D is unresolved. Trimming took 4 bases from V and 1 from J, leaving 15 bases between them. CDR1 SGHRS and CDR2 YFSETQ come from the germline V gene. This CDR3 is built from 15 residues. The CDR3 loop is CASSPTVLLSYEQYF. CDR3 bases: TGCGCCAGCAGCCCGACGGTATTACTATCCTACGAGCAGTACTTC. Using reference TRBV5-1 and TRBJ2-7 for the parts outside the CDR3, the full variable domain is KAGVTQTPRYLIKTRGQQVTLSCSPISGHRSVSWYQQTPGQGLQFLFEYFSETQRNKGNFPGRFSGRQFSNSRSEMNVSTLELGDSALYLCASSPTVLLSYEQYFGPGTRLTVT.

This clonotype was found many times. The V and J genes are TRBV10-2 and TRBJ2-7, with 9 nucleotides matching TRBD1. The trim removed 8 bases at V and 6 bases at J, leaving 14 bases unmatched. Germline V gives CDR1 WSHSY, CDR2 SAAADI. CDR3 length: 15 amino acids. CDR3 region: CASRRGGQGLFEQYF. CDR3 coding DNA: TGCGCCAGCCGACGCGGGGGACAGGGTTTATTCGAGCAGTACTTC.

At least ten counts were recorded for this clonotype. V gene TRBV5-4 combines with J gene TRBJ2-1; weak D call: TRBD2 (6 bases). Germline loops: CDR1 SGHNT, CDR2 YYREEE (reference sequence). The ends were cut back, 2 bases at V and 5 bases at J, with 11 bases in the middle. This CDR3 contains 14 residues. CDR3 coding DNA: TGTGCCAGCAGCTTCGGGCGGGGTAACAATGAGCAGTTCTTC. Its translation is CASSFGRGNNEQFF.

This clonotype was counted ten times or more. The rearrangement joins TRBV5-1 to TRBJ1-4, with TRBD1 matching 7 bases. V dropped 4 bases and J dropped 5; count of bases not matched to a gene: 2. The CDR3 is made up of 13 amino acids. From germline, CDR1 is SGHRS and CDR2 YFSETQ. CDR3 region: CASSEGQNEKLFF. The CDR3 coding sequence is TGCGCCAGCAGCGAGGGACAGAATGAAAAACTGTTTTTT.

This clonotype was detected a few times. V usage is TRBV5-1 and J usage is TRBJ2-1; a possible D gene is TRBD1 (6 bases). Trimming took off 3 bases at V and 4 bases at J, with 14 bases between the two ends. Germline lookup yields CDR1 SGHRS and CDR2 YFSETQ. The length of the CDR3 is 15 residues. The CDR3 bases are TGCGCCAGCAGCTCATTATACGACAGGTACAATGAGCAGTTCTTC. It is translated as CASSSLYDRYNEQFF.

This clonotype was seen at least ten times. The chain uses TRBV9 and TRBJ2-1; the D is unclear. With 4 bases removed from V and 0 bases from J, the gap between germline ends came to 11 bases. The CDR3 extends over 15 amino acids. In germline, CDR1 is SGDLS, CDR2 YYNGEE. CDR3 sequence reads: CASSSVGSSYNEQFF. In nucleotides, the CDR3 is TGTGCCAGCAGCTCCGTTGGAAGCTCCTACAATGAGCAGTTCTTC.

This clonotype was picked up many times. This chain's CDR3 is CASSVGVKAEAFF. The CDR3 nucleotides read TGCGCCAGCAGCGTCGGGGTAAAAGCTGAAGCTTTCTTT. J is TRBJ1-1 and V is TRBV5-1; D is ambiguous. CDR1 is SGHRS, CDR2 YFSETQ, per germline. The germline V and J ends were trimmed by 4 bases and 6 bases, with 13 bases remaining between them. The CDR3 runs 13 residues.

This clonotype was observed at least ten times. V usage is TRBV2 and J usage is TRBJ2-3; TRBD2 matches 13 bases. Germline CDR1 SNHLY, CDR2 FYNNEI. Trimming took 7 bases from V and 6 from J; bases not matched to a gene: 10. The CDR3 has 16 amino acids. The CDR3 region has the DNA TGTGCCAGCATCGATGGGACTAGCGGGGTGTGGGATACGCAGTATTTT. Translated, it gives CASIDGTSGVWDTQYF.

The chain is built from TRBV20-1 and TRBJ2-2; 14 nucleotides align to TRBD2. The ends lost 7 bases at V and 6 bases at J; junction bases unmatched: 4. The CDR3 is 14 amino acids. Germline CDR1 and CDR2: DFQATT and SNEGSKA (reference sequence). The CDR3, as DNA: TGCAGTGTATCGACTAGCGGGAGGGCCGGGGAGCTGTTTTTT. Its translation is CSVSTSGRAGELFF.

This clonotype was observed many times. The chain is built from TRBV5-4 and TRBJ1-2; D is ambiguous. V lost 0 bases, J lost 5 bases, and 17 bases lay in between. The CDR3 contains 16 residues. The germline CDR1 and CDR2 sequences are SGHNT and YYREEE (reference sequence). The CDR3 loop is CASSLASSGEGYGYTF. The CDR3 coding sequence is TGTGCCAGCAGCTTGGCAAGTTCTGGAGAGGGTTATGGCTACACCTTC.

This clonotype was recorded a few times. The CDR3 is CSAYRDSPNEKLFF. CDR3 in DNA: TGCAGTGCCTACCGGGACAGTCCGAATGAAAAACTGTTTTTT. The rearrangement uses TRBV20-1 and TRBJ1-4; 7 bases are a match to TRBD1. The junction had 9 bases not matched to a gene; V was cut back by 6 bases and J by 5 bases. Per the germline V gene, CDR1 is DFQATT and CDR2 is SNEGSKA (reference sequence). CDR3 length: 14 residues.

The rearrangement joins TRBV7-2 to TRBJ2-7; the match to TRBD2 covers 9 bases. Germline V gives CDR1 SGHTA, CDR2 FQGNSA. The CDR3 contains 15 residues. V gave up 5 bases and J gave up 6 bases; unmatched junction bases: 11. The CDR3 loop is CASSMVAGEGLEQYF. As DNA, the CDR3 is TGTGCCAGCAGCATGGTAGCGGGAGAGGGCCTCGAGCAGTACTTC. The variable domain in full, completed from reference TRBV7-2 and TRBJ2-7, reads GAGVSQSPSNKVTEKGKDVELRCDPISGHTALYWYRQSLGQGLEFLIYFQGNSAPDKSGLPSDRFSAERTGGSVSTLTIQRTQQEDSAVYLCASSMVAGEGLEQYFGPGTRLTVT.

In its sample, this clonotype was seen many times. The V gene is TRBV5-1, the J gene TRBJ1-4; no definite D call. V was clipped by 7 bases and J by 8 bases, with 18 bases between them. This CDR3 is 14 amino acids long. Germline V gene lookup returns CDR1 SGHRS and CDR2 YFSETQ. CDR3 sequence reads: CASRPTALEEKLFF. DNA for the CDR3: TGCGCCAGCCGACCGACGGCTCTGGAGGAAAAACTGTTTTTT.

The V and J genes are TRBV14 and TRBJ1-3; the D is unclear. V lost 0 bases and J lost 2, with 5 bases in between. There are 14 residues in the CDR3. CDR1 is SGHDN and CDR2 is FVKESK in the germline V gene. CDR3 nucleotides: TGTGCCAGCAGCCAAGAACAGACTGGAAACACCATATATTTT. It is translated as CASSQEQTGNTIYF.

This clonotype showed up many times. The rearrangement links TRBV5-1 to TRBJ2-3, with D possibly matching TRBD1 (7 bases). The CDR3 extends over 15 amino acids. Deletions cut 4 bases from V and 5 bases from J, with 17 bases between. Germline V gene sequence: CDR1 SGHRS, CDR2 YFSETQ. CDR3 region: CASSELGQGGDTQYF. The CDR3 DNA reads as TGCGCCAGCAGCGAATTAGGTCAGGGGGGAGATACGCAGTATTTT.

This clonotype was seen ten or more times. The V and J genes are TRBV6-5 and TRBJ1-1; perhaps TRBD1 as D (6 bases). The CDR3 contains 15 residues. Germline values: CDR1 MNHEY, CDR2 SVGAGI. The germline V and J ends were trimmed by 2 bases and 1 base, with 11 bases remaining between them. This CDR3 is CASSYPGARNTEAFF. DNA of the CDR3: TGTGCCAGCAGTTACCCGGGGGCAAGGAACACTGAAGCTTTCTTT.

This clonotype was seen at least ten times. The chain uses TRBV7-9 and TRBJ2-7, with a possible D match to TRBD2 (5 bases). The V end lost 5 bases, the J end lost 4 bases, and 12 bases lay between the germline ends. CDR3 length: 13 residues. Germline V gene sequence: CDR1 SEHNR, CDR2 FQNEAQ (reference sequence). The CDR3 bases are TGTGCCAGCAGCAACACTAGTTGGTACGAGCAGTACTTC. This encodes CASSNTSWYEQYF. The full variable domain, its missing parts supplied by reference TRBV7-9 and TRBJ2-7, is DTGVSQNPRHKITKRGQNVTFRCDPISEHNRLYWYRQTLGQGPEFLTYFQNEAQLEKSRLLSDRFSAERPKGSFSTLEIQRTEQGDSAMYLCASSNTSWYEQYFGPGTRLTVT.

This clonotype appeared many times. This chain connects TRBV20-1 to TRBJ2-4; TRBD2 agrees at 7 bases. Germline-derived CDR1 and CDR2 are DFQATT and SNEGSKA (reference sequence). The junction had 8 bases not matched to a gene; V was cut back by 3 bases and J by 0 bases. CDR3 length equals 16 residues. Written as DNA, the CDR3 is TGCAGTGCTAGTGGAGGGCCTAGCGGAGCCAAAAACATTCAGTACTTC. Translating it yields CSASGGPSGAKNIQYF.

This clonotype was seen repeatedly, ten times or more. The chain is built from TRBV29-1 and TRBJ1-1; D remains ambiguous. The V and J ends lost 6 bases and 12 bases respectively, with 17 bases between them. Germline V gene data show CDR1 as SQVTM and CDR2 as ANQGSEA. The CDR3 runs 11 residues. This chain's CDR3 is CSVRVLQTTFF. Written as DNA, the CDR3 is TGCAGCGTCCGGGTCCTCCAAACAACTTTCTTT.

The chain combines TRBV19 with TRBJ1-1; TRBD1 might be the D (5 bases). The V and J ends lost 7 bases and 11 bases respectively, with 17 bases between them. Germline V gene data show CDR1 as LNHDA and CDR2 as SQIVND (reference sequence). The CDR3 is 12 residues long. CDR3 sequence reads: CASILKGGTAFF. For the CDR3, the DNA is TGTGCCAGTATCCTGAAGGGAGGGACGGCTTTCTTT.

This clonotype was observed many times. The chain uses TRBV3-1 and TRBJ2-1; D is uncertain. The CDR3 has 12 residues. V shed 1 base and J shed 10 bases, with 8 bases lying between them. Germline CDR1 and CDR2: LGHDT and YNNKEL (reference sequence). The CDR3 here is CASSQGLEEQFF. In DNA, the CDR3 is TGTGCCAGCAGCCAAGGATTGGAGGAGCAGTTCTTC.

This clonotype has ten or more counts. The chain joins TRBV28 to TRBJ1-5, with a weak D call TRBD1 (6 bases). This CDR3 comprises 16 residues. The germline V gene has CDR1 MDHEN and CDR2 SYDVKM. Trimming took off 2 bases at V and 1 base at J, with 12 bases between the two ends. The CDR3: CASSLVGGASNQPQHF. CDR3 coding DNA: TGTGCCAGCAGTTTAGTGGGGGGGGCGAGCAATCAGCCCCAGCATTTT.

This clonotype was observed many times. The chain joins TRBV30 to TRBJ1-1; 7 bases align to TRBD1. This CDR3 is built from 12 residues. The V gene end was trimmed by 1 base and the J gene end by 11 bases; junction bases not matched to a gene: 7. From germline, CDR1 is GTSNPN and CDR2 SVGIG (reference sequence). The CDR3 DNA reads as TGTGCCTGGAGTGGACAGGGTTATGTGGCTTTCTTT. This gives the protein CAWSGQGYVAFF.